The rows below give T cell receptor beta chains drawn from one sample of a study of control samples from healthy donors and cancer patients. Libraries were prepared by immunoSEQ multiplex PCR; TCRdb keeps only in-frame clonotypes and omits some of them. The table shows hundreds of thousands of clones, with more than 80% occurring only once. Sequenced: PBMCs. These receptors all come from a man aged 40-55 years with head and neck cancer. CDR3s include the opening cysteine and the closing phenylalanine or tryptophan. D genes are given only for firm matches. Some rows have no size entry. The others give once, few or many, or a class for an expanded clone.

TGTGCCGCGAAGGGGCAAGCGAGCTACCCGGACACTGAAGCTTTCTTT,CAAKGQASYPDTEAFF,.,.,TRBJ1-1,TRBV28
TGCAGTGCTAGTGAGATAGGGGACAATGAGCAGTTCTTC,CSASEIGDNEQFF,.,.,TRBJ2-1,TRBV20-1
TGTGCCAGTAGTATAGAAGTGACGGTAATCAAGCCCCAGCATTTT,CASSIEVTVIKPQHF,.,.,TRBJ1-5,TRBV19
TGTGCCAGCAGTTCCCTAGGGACAGTCGGAAACACCATATATTTT,CASSSLGTVGNTIYF,TRBD1,.,TRBJ1-3,TRBV27
TGTGCCAGCAGGGGACAGTTGAGCTCCTACAATGAGCAGTTCTTC,CASRGQLSSYNEQFF,TRBD1,.,TRBJ2-1,TRBV2
TGCAGCGTTGAGGGGGACAGGCAAACAACAACTGAAGCTTTCTTT,CSVEGDRQTTTEAFF,TRBD1,.,TRBJ1-1,TRBV29-1
TGCAGCGCCCGGGAAAATCCGGACACCGGGGAGCTGTTTTTT,CSARENPDTGELFF,.,.,TRBJ2-2,TRBV29-1
TGTGCCAGCAGCTTGGTCCTAGCGGGGGCAAACACCGGGGAGCTGTTTTTT,CASSLVLAGANTGELFF,TRBD2,few,TRBJ2-2,TRBV5-4
TGTGCCACCAGCAGAGCCTTGGGTCTACAAGAGACCCAGTACTTC,CATSRALGLQETQYF,.,.,TRBJ2-5,TRBV15
TGTGCCAGTAGTATACAGGGGACACAAGCCTACGAGCAGTACTTC,CASSIQGTQAYEQYF,.,.,TRBJ2-7,TRBV19
TGTGCCAGTAGTATGATGGCCCAGGGACATCAGCCCCAGCATTTT,CASSMMAQGHQPQHF,.,few,TRBJ1-5,TRBV19
TGTGCCAGCAGCGTCGAGCCCATTAGCGGACTAGCGGGAGTGGTTCGGGAGACCCAGTACTTC,CASSVEPISGLAGVVRETQYF,TRBD2,.,TRBJ2-5,TRBV9
TGTGCCAGCAGCTTAAGGGACGGCGGAGGTGAAGCTTTCTTT,CASSLRDGGGEAFF,.,.,TRBJ1-1,TRBV7-2
TGCGCCAGCAGCCAAGATCGAAGTTCACCCCTCCACTTT,CASSQDRSSPLHF,.,once,TRBJ1-6,TRBV4-3
TGTGCCATCAGTGAGGACAGGGTAGGCGGCTACACCTTC,CAISEDRVGGYTF,TRBD1,.,TRBJ1-2,TRBV10-3
TGTGCCAGCAGCGTGCACCAAGAGAACACTGAAGCTTTCTTT,CASSVHQENTEAFF,.,.,TRBJ1-1,TRBV9
TGTGCCAGCGCCAGACAGGGACTTAACACCGGGGAGCTGTTTTTT,CASARQGLNTGELFF,.,.,TRBJ2-2,TRBV7-2
TGTGCCAGCAGTCACGGGACGGTTAATTCACCCCTCCACTTT,CASSHGTVNSPLHF,.,.,TRBJ1-6,TRBV3-1/TRBV3-2
TGTGCCAGCAGTTTATTGGGGACTAGCGACGACACCACAGATACGCAGTATTTT,CASSLLGTSDDTTDTQYF,TRBD2,.,TRBJ2-3,TRBV28
TGTGCCAGTAGTATAGTGGGGACAACAGACTATGGCTACACCTTC,CASSIVGTTDYGYTF,.,.,TRBJ1-2,TRBV19
TGTGCCAGTAGTATAGATCAGACTGGTCAGCCCCAGCATTTT,CASSIDQTGQPQHF,.,.,TRBJ1-5,TRBV19
TGCGCCAGCAGCTTATGGAGGGGACGGGACTATGGCTACACCTTC,CASSLWRGRDYGYTF,.,.,TRBJ1-2,TRBV5-1
TGTGCCTGGAGTGTACCTGGACAGGCTGGGGGTGAGCAGTACTTC,CAWSVPGQAGGEQYF,TRBD1,.,TRBJ2-7,TRBV30
TGTGCCAGCAGTTTGGGGGACCCATCCTACAATGAGCAGTTCTTC,CASSLGDPSYNEQFF,.,.,TRBJ2-1,TRBV6-2/TRBV6-3
TGTGCCAGCAGGCCGGGTTTGGACATTCAGTACTTC,CASRPGLDIQYF,.,.,TRBJ2-4,TRBV6-5
TGTGCCAGCAGCCGAGGGGGACAGAGCTCTGGAAACACCATATATTTT,CASSRGGQSSGNTIYF,TRBD1,.,TRBJ1-3,TRBV28
TGTGCCAGCAGCTCCGGAAGAGGGACAGGGTCCAATTCACCCCTCCACTTT,CASSSGRGTGSNSPLHF,TRBD1,few,TRBJ1-6,TRBV7-9
TGTGCCAGCAGCTTAGCCGGGACAGTGGGTACTGAAGCTTTCTTT,CASSLAGTVGTEAFF,TRBD1,.,TRBJ1-1,TRBV7-8
TGTGCCAGCAGTTTTGGGTCCAGGGGGCAAGTGAATGAGCAGTTCTTC,CASSFGSRGQVNEQFF,TRBD1,.,TRBJ2-1,TRBV28
TGCGCCAGCAGCTTGGCGGCAGATAGCAATCAGCCCCAGCATTTT,CASSLAADSNQPQHF,.,.,TRBJ1-5,TRBV5-1
TGTGCCAGTAGTGTCGCGGCGGCTCTGTATCAGCCCCAGCATTTT,CASSVAAALYQPQHF,.,.,TRBJ1-5,TRBV19
TGCGCCAGTCGGGGACTAGCGGGGTACAATGAGCAGTTCTTC,CASRGLAGYNEQFF,TRBD2,.,TRBJ2-1,TRBV4-1
TGTGCCAGCAGCTTAGGCAGACCAGATACGCAGTATTTT,CASSLGRPDTQYF,.,.,TRBJ2-3,TRBV7-9
TGTGCCAGCAGCCAAGGATCCCAGGGGTACTACAATGAGCAGTTCTTC,CASSQGSQGYYNEQFF,.,.,TRBJ2-1,TRBV4-2
TGTGCCAGCAGATTTAGACAGGGGGGGTTTATACTAGCCAAAAACATTCAGTACTTC,CASRFRQGGFILAKNIQYF,TRBD1,.,TRBJ2-4,TRBV28